This T cell receptor beta chain was sequenced during a study of blood T cell repertoires in COVID-19. Study-wide context: COVID-19 samples collected from the United States, Italy and Spain covered acute and convalescent phases. From T cells, B-cell-depleted T cells, or PBMCs came the material, which was cDNA or gDNA.

The V end lost 2 bases, the J end lost 0 bases, and 18 bases lay between the germline ends. Germline loops: CDR1 SGHDT, CDR2 YYEEEE. This CDR3 has 18 amino acids. Original processing notes: How many nucleated cells were present was estimated from reference gene primer amplification. Method: immunoSEQ multiplex PCR; TCRdb's copy keeps in-frame clones and lacks some. V, J and clone size are taken as reported in that table, and D and trimming were inferred from the DNA itself. The repertoire consists of 100,000 or so clones, with about four fifths occurring once and the leading ten covering 8.5% to 9.5%.

The receptor comes from a woman in her 70s with acute or convalescent COVID-19. V usage is TRBV5-6 and J usage is TRBJ1-5; D is unclear. Input material: peripheral blood. CDR3 region: CASSLGLLELDSNQPQHF. DNA of the CDR3: TGTGCCAGCAGCTTAGGCCTATTGGAGTTAGATAGCAATCAGCCCCAGCATTTT.